Presented here are 25 T cell receptor beta chains from one specimen sequenced in a study of cytomegalovirus exposure and HLA in healthy donors. Both 60 Vbeta primers and 13 Jbeta primers went into the PCR. Sequencing used immunoSEQ multiplex PCR; TCRdb keeps in-frame clones, though not all of them. The sample has around 200,000 clones; about 80% are singletons. The sample was PBMCs. The receptors here all came from a man aged 25-40 years in good health and CMV-seronegative.

The gene calls are TRBV6-1 and TRBJ2-5; no clear D. TRBJ2-7 explains the end of the DNA better; the J call may be wrong. The CDR3 sequence is 15 residues long. CDR1 and CDR2 from the germline V gene are MNHNS and SASEGT. The CDR3 coding sequence is TGTGCCAGCAGCGGGTCCTCCTCCAAAGGCTACGAGCAGTACTTC. It encodes CASSGSSSKGYEQYF.

The rearrangement joins TRBV9 to TRBJ2-2; maybe TRBD2 (6 bases). V lost 1 base and J lost 4, with 8 bases in between. There are 14 residues in the CDR3. Germline CDR1 is SGDLS and CDR2 is YYNGEE. The CDR3 protein is CASSVLTSTGELFF. Here the CDR3 DNA reads TGTGCCAGCAGCGTATTGACTAGCACCGGGGAGCTGTTTTTT.

The CDR3 sequence is CASRGGGAVRYNEQFF. CDR3 in DNA: TGTGCCAGCAGAGGGGGGGGCGCGGTTCGCTACAATGAGCAGTTCTTC. This rearrangement joins TRBV7-2 to TRBJ2-1, with TRBD2 as a possible D gene (7 bases). Between the trimmed V and J ends, which lost 6 bases and 3 bases, there was a span of 18 bases. Germline V gene sequence: CDR1 SGHTA, CDR2 FQGNSA. This CDR3 is built from 16 residues.

This clone showed up just a few times. This chain connects TRBV30 to TRBJ2-2; TRBD2 might be the D (5 bases). V was pared by 0 bases and J by 7 bases, with 15 bases between. CDR1 GTSNPN and CDR2 SVGIG come from the germline V gene (reference sequence). The CDR3 loop spans 15 amino acids. The CDR3 coding sequence is TGTGCCTGGAGTGTATCTAGCCGGGAATACGGGGAGCTGTTTTTT. It encodes CAWSVSSREYGELFF.

This clone has just one count. J is TRBJ2-7 and V is TRBV7-9, with TRBD2 as a possible D gene (5 bases). This CDR3 is 13 amino acids long. CDR1 SEHNR and CDR2 FQNEAQ come from the germline V gene (reference sequence). V gave up 5 bases and J gave up 6 bases, with 14 bases separating them. The CDR3 coding sequence is TGTGCCAGCAGCCCGAGGGCCTCGGTCGAGCAGTACTTC. It specifies CASSPRASVEQYF.

V gene TRBV5-1 combines with J gene TRBJ2-2; 10 positions match TRBD2. Unmatched junction bases numbered 6, after V lost 0 bases and J lost 7 bases. CDR1 is SGHRS and CDR2 is YFSETQ in the germline V gene. The CDR3 runs 16 residues. CDR3 amino acids: CASSLGLAGANGELFF. CDR3 bases: TGCGCCAGCAGCTTGGGGCTAGCGGGAGCTAACGGGGAGCTGTTTTTT.

V and J are TRBV29-1 and TRBJ2-7, with D unresolved. Looked up from germline, CDR1 is SQVTM and CDR2 is ANQGSEA. The CDR3 extends over 13 amino acids. V was clipped by 4 bases and J by 1 base, with 11 bases between them. The DNA of the CDR3 is TGCAGCGTTGGTTCGAGGCTATCCTACGAGCAGTACTTC. Translating it yields CSVGSRLSYEQYF.

The J gene is TRBJ2-1, the V gene TRBV29-1; D may be TRBD2 (6 bases). Trimming shortened V by 5 bases and J by 8 bases, and 13 bases separated the two germline ends. Germline V lookup: CDR1 SQVTM, CDR2 ANQGSEA. The CDR3 has 12 residues. The CDR3 region is CSVTRDWDEQFF. For the CDR3, the DNA is TGCAGCGTTACCCGGGACTGGGATGAGCAGTTCTTC.

CDR3 loop: CASSPWRPKGGEKLFF. For the CDR3, the DNA is TGTGCCAGCAGCCCATGGAGACCTAAAGGAGGTGAAAAACTGTTTTTT. This chain joins TRBV21-1 and TRBJ1-4. TRBV21-1 corresponds to a pseudogene. There are 16 residues in the CDR3.

In this sample, this clone turned up once. The chain couples TRBV7-3 to TRBJ2-1, with TRBD2 matching over 8 bases. CDR3 length: 16 amino acids. With 5 bases clipped from V and 1 base from J, the junction kept 7 bases outside the gene matches. CDR1 and CDR2 (germline): SGHTA, FQGTGA. CDR3 amino acids: CASSKRPGGSYNEQFF. The CDR3 DNA is TGTGCCAGCAGCAAAAGGCCGGGAGGGTCCTACAATGAGCAGTTCTTC.

This chain links TRBV6-5 with TRBJ1-2; possible D gene TRBD1, 5 bases. Germline values: CDR1 MNHEY, CDR2 SVGAGI. CDR3 length equals 13 residues. The V end lost 6 bases, the J end lost 6 bases, and 14 bases lay between the germline ends. CDR3 loop: CASRQSQGNGYTF. In DNA, the CDR3 is TGTGCCAGCAGGCAGTCTCAGGGAAATGGCTACACCTTC.

This clone has a handful of counts. This CDR3 is CASTPTENSNQPQHF. CDR3 DNA sequence: TGTGCCAGTACCCCGACAGAGAATAGCAATCAGCCCCAGCATTTT. The V and J genes are TRBV19 and TRBJ1-5; a weak D match, TRBD1 (5 bases). The germline CDR1 and CDR2 sequences are LNHDA and SQIVND (reference sequence). CDR3 length: 15 amino acids. Trimming took off 7 bases at V and 0 bases at J, with 13 bases between the two ends.

Only a few counts were recorded for this clone. The chain uses TRBV5-1 and TRBJ2-7, with D unresolved. The CDR3 consists of 14 residues. The V and J ends lost 2 bases and 5 bases respectively, with 14 bases between them. The germline CDR1 and CDR2 sequences are SGHRS and YFSETQ. CDR3 coding DNA: TGCGCCAGCAGCTTTGGTAGTCTTACCAACGAGCAGTACTTC. Protein sequence: CASSFGSLTNEQYF.

The chain uses TRBV11-2 and TRBJ2-3, with a possible D match to TRBD1 (6 bases). Looked up from germline, CDR1 is SGHAT and CDR2 is FQNNGV. The V gene lost 3 bases and the J gene lost 0 bases, with 10 bases spanning the gap. This CDR3 is 15 amino acids long. For the CDR3, the DNA is TGTGCCAGCAGCTTTGGACAGACTAGCACAGATACGCAGTATTTT. This encodes CASSFGQTSTDTQYF.

The chain combines TRBV25-1 with TRBJ1-2; 7 bases match TRBD1. Germline loops: CDR1 MGHDK, CDR2 SYGVNS. V gave up 4 bases and J gave up 7 bases; unmatched junction bases: 9. This CDR3 comprises 14 residues. CDR3 amino acids: CASSVTRGSSGYTF. The CDR3, as DNA: TGTGCCAGCAGTGTGACCAGGGGGAGTTCTGGCTACACCTTC.

This clone was recorded at least ten times. The chain carries TRBV19 and TRBJ2-3; a possible D gene is TRBD2 (6 bases). The CDR3 loop spans 15 amino acids. Trimming removed 3 bases from V and 3 bases from J, with 13 bases in between. Germline CDR1 and CDR2: LNHDA and SQIVND (reference sequence). The CDR3 DNA reads as TGTGCCAGTAGTATCCTGGGCGGAGGGACAGATACGCAGTATTTT. Translating it yields CASSILGGGTDTQYF.

The gene calls are TRBV19 and TRBJ2-3, with D hard to call. The CDR3 extends over 16 amino acids. V lost 5 bases and J 2 bases, leaving 17 bases between the germline ends. Germline V gene sequence: CDR1 LNHDA, CDR2 SQIVND (reference sequence). CDR3 nucleotides: TGTGCCAGTAGTCCCCTCCCGCGAGGATACACAGATACGCAGTATTTT. It is translated as CASSPLPRGYTDTQYF.

The J gene is TRBJ2-1, the V gene TRBV9; 13 positions match TRBD2. The junction had 4 bases not matched to a gene; V was cut back by 0 bases and J by 7 bases. The CDR3 has 16 residues. Looked up from germline, CDR1 is SGDLS and CDR2 is YYNGEE. The CDR3 DNA follows: TGTGCCAGCAGCGTAGGTGGACTAGCGGGAGTGAATGAGCAGTTCTTC. Protein: CASSVGGLAGVNEQFF.

In the case of this clone: The germline gene is not matched at one end of the junction; a read error may be the cause. The rearrangement uses TRBV7-9 and TRBJ2-5; D is perhaps TRBD1 (5 bases). The CDR3 extends over 14 amino acids. Germline CDR1 is SEHNR and CDR2 is FQNEAQ (reference sequence). As DNA, the CDR3 is TGTGCCAACAGCCGAATAGGGGCGCTTGAGACCCAGTACTTC. Its protein is CANSRIGALETQYF. Full variable domain (outside the CDR3, taken from reference TRBV7-9 and TRBJ2-5): DTGVSQNPRHKITKRGQNVTFRCDPISEHNRLYWYRQTLGQGPEFLTYFQNEAQLEKSRLLSDRFSAERPKGSFSTLEIQRTEQGDSAMYLCANSRIGALETQYFGPGTRLLVL.

This clone occurred once. The J gene is TRBJ2-1, the V gene TRBV5-1; 12 bases agree with TRBD2. This CDR3 comprises 20 residues. After removal of 3 bases from V and 1 base from J, the junction contained 14 bases not matched to a gene. Germline V gene lookup returns CDR1 SGHRS and CDR2 YFSETQ. The CDR3 region has the DNA TGCGCCAGCAGCTCCAAACCGACTAGCGGGAGTTTGAGTTCCTACAATGAGCAGTTCTTC. Protein sequence: CASSSKPTSGSLSSYNEQFF.

J is TRBJ2-2 and V is TRBV4-1; D remains ambiguous. V lost 1 base to trimming and J lost 4 bases, with 13 bases between them. Germline loops: CDR1 MGHRA, CDR2 YSYEKL. The length of the CDR3 is 16 residues. CDR3 nucleotide sequence: TGCGCCAGCAGCCAAGGTAGTGCGAGAAGCACCGGGGAGCTGTTTTTT. Amino acids: CASSQGSARSTGELFF.

The rearrangement joins TRBV29-1 to TRBJ2-2; D is ambiguous. The CDR3 spans 14 residues. Trimming cost V 5 bases and J 4 bases, with 14 bases left between them. Per germline, CDR1 SQVTM and CDR2 ANQGSEA. CDR3 region: CSVLNEESTGELFF. The CDR3, as DNA: TGCAGCGTTCTCAACGAGGAGTCCACCGGGGAGCTGTTTTTT.

Written as DNA, the CDR3 is TGTGCCATCAGCGTTGACAGGGCTGGAAACACCATATATTTT. Protein: CAISVDRAGNTIYF. The chain links TRBV10-3 to TRBJ1-3, with 7 bases lining up with TRBD1. V shed 6 bases and J 2 bases; nucleotides not matched to a gene: 4. There are 14 residues in the CDR3. Per the germline V gene, CDR1 is ENHRY and CDR2 is SYGVKD.

This chain joins TRBV28 and TRBJ1-5, with TRBD1 matching over 10 bases. In germline, CDR1 is MDHEN, CDR2 SYDVKM. The trim removed 6 bases at V and 2 bases at J, leaving 4 bases unmatched. The CDR3 totals 15 residues. This CDR3 is CASRTGTGGNQPQHF. The CDR3 region has the DNA TGTGCCAGCAGGACCGGGACAGGGGGCAATCAGCCCCAGCATTTT.

This clone came up once. The chain recombines TRBV15 with TRBJ2-6, with D maybe TRBD1 (5 bases). This CDR3 is built from 16 residues. Per the germline V gene, CDR1 is LNHNV and CDR2 is YYDKDF (reference sequence). V was trimmed by 3 bases and J by 0 bases, leaving 9 bases between them. The CDR3 here is CATSRDTDSGANVLTF. In nucleotides, the CDR3 is TGTGCCACCAGCAGGGACACAGACTCTGGGGCCAACGTCCTGACTTTC.